This T cell receptor beta chain was captured in a study of radiation and T cells in renal cell carcinoma. Study at large: Nephrectomy followed 15 Gy stereotactic body radiation by 4 weeks.

Comment on this clone: Its target is not known.

The time point denotes: baseline pretreatment blood. Treatment in this sample: 15 Gy SBRT to primary tumor, nephrectomy 4 weeks later. After SBRT, blood was collected at 2 and 4 weeks, plus baseline. The assay was immunoSEQ multiplex PCR, and TCRdb's table has in-frame clones only and misses some. The repertoire includes about 49,000 clones, approximately 80% of them detected once, and around 29% sits in the top ten. Germline CDR1 reads LNHDA; CDR2 reads SQIVND (reference sequence). Deletions cut 4 bases from V and 0 bases from J, with 19 bases between. The CDR3 is made up of 18 amino acids. Study results and caveats: Top tumor clonotypes rose in blood 2 weeks post-radiation, then contracted.

This TCR derives from a woman between 65 and 79 years old with renal cell carcinoma. This chain uses TRBV19 with TRBJ1-5; perhaps TRBD1 as D (5 bases). This material consisted of blood, taken from a patient whose treatment included radiotherapy and nephrectomy. The CDR3 loop is CASSTGVTVGYSNQPQHF. DNA of the CDR3: TGTGCCAGTAGTACCGGGGTGACAGTAGGATATAGCAATCAGCCCCAGCATTTT.